This paragraph reports one T cell receptor (beta chain). The antigen is unknown. J lost 6 bases, V lost 5 bases, and 6 bases had no gene match. Germline V gene lookup returns CDR1 LNHDA and CDR2 SQIVND (reference sequence). This CDR3 comprises 15 residues. These data belong to a study of T cell responses to AZD1222 COVID-19 vaccine. Notes on the study in general: Clonal diversity was possibly underestimated, and the donors were mostly white British, with more females. Epitopes outside B.1.351 and B.1.1.7 mutated regions reportedly drew nearly half of spike TCRs.

TCRdb's table, derived via immunoSEQ multiplex PCR, lists solely in-frame clones and lacks some. The repertoire holds approximately 80,000 clones, with approximately 90% as singletons. The TCR sequence derives from an adult in good health. The sequencing here drew on peripheral blood, taken on day 0 of AZD1222 vaccination. This chain joins TRBV19 and TRBJ2-2; 10 nucleotides align to TRBD1. CDR3 region: CASSVGQGLSGELFF. The DNA of the CDR3 is TGTGCCAGTAGTGTGGGACAGGGGCTTTCCGGGGAGCTGTTTTTT.